This T cell receptor delta chain was sequenced during a study of gamma-delta T cells after stem cell transplantation. TCRdb re-called clones from the RT-PCR reads via CATT. The sample consists of roughly 2,500 delta-chain clones, about 2.7% of them appearing once. Germline V gives CDR1 GEAIGNYY, CDR2 EKD. V was pared by 0 bases and J by 3 bases, with 10 bases of the junction left unmatched. The CDR3 has 17 residues. The chain has TRDV2 and TRDJ1; 9 bases map to TRDD3. Sequencing was done on a sample of gamma-delta T cells. The source of this sequence is a human donor. It is not recorded whose cells these are; they may come from a transplant donor. The CDR3 DNA follows: TGTGCCTGTGACACCTTGGCTGGGGGATTAGAGGCCGATAAACTCATCTTT. This codes for CACDTLAGGLEADKLIF.